This TCR beta chain was captured in a study of blood T cell repertoires in COVID-19. Study in general: Acute and convalescent COVID-19 specimens originated in the United States, Italy and Spain. PBMCs, B-cell-depleted T cells, or T cells were the source of the cDNA or gDNA that made up the material.

Authors' analysis steps: By means of reference gene primer amplification, nucleated cell counts were estimated. Profiled with immunoSEQ multiplex PCR; TCRdb holds only in-frame clones, not every one. That table is the source of V, J and clone size, and D and trimming were worked out from the DNA. The table shows about 49,000 clones, with about nine tenths occurring only once. In germline, CDR1 is SGHTA, CDR2 FQGNSA. After removal of 3 bases from V and 6 bases from J, the junction contained 8 bases not matched to a gene. The CDR3 has 15 residues. Input material: peripheral blood. The chain combines TRBV7-2 with TRBJ2-7, with 10 bases matching TRBD2. This receptor was identified in a woman aged 80 or over with COVID-19, enrolled during active disease. The CDR3 nucleotides are TGTGCCAGCAGCTTTGTCAGCGGGAGGGTAAGCGAGCAGTACTTC. This translates into CASSFVSGRVSEQYF. The variable domain in full, completed from reference TRBV7-2 and TRBJ2-7, reads GAGVSQSPSNKVTEKGKDVELRCDPISGHTALYWYRQSLGQGLEFLIYFQGNSAPDKSGLPSDRFSAERTGGSVSTLTIQRTQQEDSAVYLCASSFVSGRVSEQYFGPGTRLTVT.